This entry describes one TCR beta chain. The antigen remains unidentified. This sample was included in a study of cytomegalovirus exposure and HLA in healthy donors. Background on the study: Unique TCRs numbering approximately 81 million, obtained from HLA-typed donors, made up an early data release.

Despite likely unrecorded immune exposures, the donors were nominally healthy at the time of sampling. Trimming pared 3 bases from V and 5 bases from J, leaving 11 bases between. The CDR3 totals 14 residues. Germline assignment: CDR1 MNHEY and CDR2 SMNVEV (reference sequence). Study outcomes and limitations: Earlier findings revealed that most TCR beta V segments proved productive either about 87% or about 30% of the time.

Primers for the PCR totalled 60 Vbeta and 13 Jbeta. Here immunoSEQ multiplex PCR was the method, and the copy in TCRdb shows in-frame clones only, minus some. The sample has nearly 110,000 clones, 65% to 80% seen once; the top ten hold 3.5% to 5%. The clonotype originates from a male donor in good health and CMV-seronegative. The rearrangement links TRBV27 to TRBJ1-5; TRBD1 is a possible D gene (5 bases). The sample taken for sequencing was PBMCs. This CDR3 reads CASSFGGKYQPQHF. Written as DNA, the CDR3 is TGTGCCAGCAGTTTCGGGGGGAAGTATCAGCCCCAGCATTTT.